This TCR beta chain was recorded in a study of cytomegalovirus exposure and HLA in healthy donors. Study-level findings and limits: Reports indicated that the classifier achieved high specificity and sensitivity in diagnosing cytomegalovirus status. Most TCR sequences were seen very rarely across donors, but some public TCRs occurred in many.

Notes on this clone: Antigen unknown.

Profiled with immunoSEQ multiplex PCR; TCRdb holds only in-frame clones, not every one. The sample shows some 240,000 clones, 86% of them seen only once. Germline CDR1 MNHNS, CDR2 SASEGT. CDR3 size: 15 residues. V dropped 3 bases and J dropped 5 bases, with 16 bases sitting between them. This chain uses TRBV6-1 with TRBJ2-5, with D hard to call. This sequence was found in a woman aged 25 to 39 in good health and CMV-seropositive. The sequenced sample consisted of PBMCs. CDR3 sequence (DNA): TGTGCCAGCAGTGATCCCCTTCGGGTGGAGGAGACCCAGTACTTC. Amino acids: CASSDPLRVEETQYF.